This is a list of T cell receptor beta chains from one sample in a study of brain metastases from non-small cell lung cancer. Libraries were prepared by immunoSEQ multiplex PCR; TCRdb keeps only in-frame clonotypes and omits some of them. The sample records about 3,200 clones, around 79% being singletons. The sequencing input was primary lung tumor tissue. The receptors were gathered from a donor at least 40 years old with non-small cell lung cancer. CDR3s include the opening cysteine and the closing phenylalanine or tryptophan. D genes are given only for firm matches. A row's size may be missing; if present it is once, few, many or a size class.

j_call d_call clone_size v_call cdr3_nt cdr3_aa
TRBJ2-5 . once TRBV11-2 TGTGCCAGCAGCTTGGAGGCAGAAGAGACCCAGTACTTC CASSLEAEETQYF
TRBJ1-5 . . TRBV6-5 TGTGCCAGCAGTTTCGACATTAGCAATCAGCCCCAGCATTTT CASSFDISNQPQHF
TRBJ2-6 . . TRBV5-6 TGTGCCAGCAGCTCTTACTTCCTGATCGGCTCTGGGGCCAACGTCCTGACTTTC CASSSYFLIGSGANVLTF
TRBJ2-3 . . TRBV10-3 TGTGCCATCAGTGACAGGGGCTGGAGCACAGATACGCAGTATTTT CAISDRGWSTDTQYF
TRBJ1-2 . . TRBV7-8 TGTGCCAGCAGCTTAAAAAGTCCGATAGATGGCTACACCTTC CASSLKSPIDGYTF
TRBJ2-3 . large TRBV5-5 TGTGCCAGCAGCTTGGGGGCAGGCGCAGATACGCAGTATTTT CASSLGAGADTQYF
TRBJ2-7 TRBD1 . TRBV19 TGTGCCAGTAGTAGGCAGGGGGAAAGCTCCTACAAGCAGTACTTC CASSRQGESSYKQYF
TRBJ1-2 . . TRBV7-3 TGTGCCAGCAGCTTGAATTCGAACAGCGCATATGGCTACACCTTC CASSLNSNSAYGYTF
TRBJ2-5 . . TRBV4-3 TGCGCCAGCAGCCAAGATAATCGGGTGACAGAAGAGACCCAGTACTTC CASSQDNRVTEETQYF
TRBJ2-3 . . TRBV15 TGTGCCACCAGCAGAGTACGGGACTCCACGCAAGGTACGCAGTATTTT CATSRVRDSTQGTQYF
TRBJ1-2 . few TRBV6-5 TGTGCCAGCACCAAAGAAGGACTGACGTATGGCTACACCTTC CASTKEGLTYGYTF
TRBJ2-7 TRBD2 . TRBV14 TGTGCCAGCAGTCGTCCGGAACTAGCGGGGGGATACGAGCAGTACTTC CASSRPELAGGYEQYF
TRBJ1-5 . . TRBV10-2 TGCGCCAGCAGTGAATATAGCAATCAGCCCCAGCATTTT CASSEYSNQPQHF
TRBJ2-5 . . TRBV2 TGTGCCAGCAGTGAAGCGGGGGGGCGGTTTAAAGAGACCCAGTACTTC CASSEAGGRFKETQYF
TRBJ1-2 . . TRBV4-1 TGCGCCAGCAGCCAAGCGCTTAACTATGGCTACACCTTC CASSQALNYGYTF
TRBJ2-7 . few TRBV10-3 TGTGCCATCAGTGAGTCGACCCCCTCTGCGGGGGCCTTGTCCTACGAGCAGTACTTC CAISESTPSAGALSYEQYF